This TCR beta chain emerged from a study of blood T cell repertoires in COVID-19. This clone came up a few times. Sequenced by immunoSEQ multiplex PCR; TCRdb stores in-frame clones only, minus some. The sample includes some 150,000 clones, approximately 82% of them seen just once. V was clipped by 3 bases and J by 10 bases; unmatched bases: 4. Per germline, CDR1 KGHSH and CDR2 LQKENI. This CDR3 is 13 amino acids long. The chain carries TRBV18 and TRBJ1-5, with TRBD1 identical over 9 bases. Sequencing was done on a sample of peripheral blood. The clonotype originates from a human donor in a cohort sampled during active COVID-19. The CDR3 nucleotides read TGTGCCAGCTCACCCGGGGACAGGGCACCCCAGCATTTT. Protein: CASSPGDRAPQHF.